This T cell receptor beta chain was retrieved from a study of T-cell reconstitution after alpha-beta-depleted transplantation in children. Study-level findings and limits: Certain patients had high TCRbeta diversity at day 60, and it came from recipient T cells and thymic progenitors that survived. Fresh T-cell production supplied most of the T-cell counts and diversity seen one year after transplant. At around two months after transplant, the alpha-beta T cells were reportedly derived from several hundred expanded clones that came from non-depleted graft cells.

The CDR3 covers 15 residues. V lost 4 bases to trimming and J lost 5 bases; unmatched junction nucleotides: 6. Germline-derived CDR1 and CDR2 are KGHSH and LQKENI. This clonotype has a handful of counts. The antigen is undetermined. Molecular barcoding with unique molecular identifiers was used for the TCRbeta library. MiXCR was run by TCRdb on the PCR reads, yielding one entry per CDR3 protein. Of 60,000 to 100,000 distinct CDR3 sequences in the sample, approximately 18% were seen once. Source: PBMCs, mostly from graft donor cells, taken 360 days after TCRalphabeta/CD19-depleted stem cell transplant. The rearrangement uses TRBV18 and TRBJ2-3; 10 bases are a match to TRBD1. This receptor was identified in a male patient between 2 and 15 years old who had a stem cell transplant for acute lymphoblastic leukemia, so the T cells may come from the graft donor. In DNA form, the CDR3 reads TGTGCCAGCTCACTCCGACAGGGGGCCGGAGATACGCAGTATTTT. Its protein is CASSLRQGAGDTQYF.